This T cell receptor (beta chain) came from a study of regulatory T cells in long-lasting Graves disease. Regarding the study as a whole: Gene preferences differed: TRBV28, TRBJ1-2, TRBJ2-5 in persistent cases. Thyroid tissue went unexamined; only peripheral blood was analyzed.

The time point is: persistent/refractory GD, antithyroid drugs over 5 years with positive TRAb. TCR sequences were obtained from RNA taken from PBMCs. A few counts support this clonotype. No antigen is known for it. The CDR3 contains 13 residues. Germline lookup yields CDR1 SNHLY and CDR2 FYNNEI. Between the trimmed V and J ends, which lost 6 bases and 2 bases, there was a span of 9 bases. Arm-PCR of CDR3 regions and iRepertoire HTBI primers were the basis on which TCR beta libraries were built. TCRdb analysed the multiplex PCR reads with MiXCR anew, one entry per CDR3 protein. The data contain about 290,000 distinct CDR3 sequences, around 20% of them singletons.

The TCR sequence derives from a female donor with Graves disease. The sequences come from peripheral blood mononuclear cells (PBMCs), collected when the disease was refractory, from a patient treated with antithyroid drugs. This chain uses TRBV2 with TRBJ2-3; perhaps TRBD1 as D (5 bases). DNA of the CDR3: TGTGCCAGCAGACCGGACACCACAGATACGCAGTATTTT. The encoded protein is CASRPDTTDTQYF.